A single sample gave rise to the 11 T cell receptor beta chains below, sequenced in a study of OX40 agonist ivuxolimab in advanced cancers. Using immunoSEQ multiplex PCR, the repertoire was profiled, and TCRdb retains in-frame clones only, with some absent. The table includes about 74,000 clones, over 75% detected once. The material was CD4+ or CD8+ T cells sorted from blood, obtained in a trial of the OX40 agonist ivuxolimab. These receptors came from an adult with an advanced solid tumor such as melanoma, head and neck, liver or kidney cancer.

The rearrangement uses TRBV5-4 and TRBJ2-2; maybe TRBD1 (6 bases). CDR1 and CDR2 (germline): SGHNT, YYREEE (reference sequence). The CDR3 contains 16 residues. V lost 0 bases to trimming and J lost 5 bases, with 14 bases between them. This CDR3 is CASSLGNRAGTGELFF. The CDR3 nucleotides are TGTGCCAGCAGCTTGGGGAACAGGGCGGGTACCGGGGAGCTGTTTTTT.

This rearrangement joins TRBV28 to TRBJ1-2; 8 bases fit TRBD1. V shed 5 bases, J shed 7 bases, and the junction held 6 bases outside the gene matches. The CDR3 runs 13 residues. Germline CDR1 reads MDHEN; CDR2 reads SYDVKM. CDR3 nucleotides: TGTGCCAGCAGTACCGGACAGGGTAGTGGCTACACCTTC. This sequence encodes CASSTGQGSGYTF.

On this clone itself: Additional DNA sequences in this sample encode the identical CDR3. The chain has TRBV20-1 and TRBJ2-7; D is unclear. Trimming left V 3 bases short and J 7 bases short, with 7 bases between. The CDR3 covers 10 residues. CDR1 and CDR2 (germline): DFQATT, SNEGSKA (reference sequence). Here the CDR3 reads CSASHGEQYF. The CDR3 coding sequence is TGCAGTGCTAGTCACGGTGAGCAGTACTTC.

The CDR3 DNA is TGCGCCAGCAGCCTTGAGCGGGAGAGCTCCTACGAGCAGTACTTC. Its protein product is CASSLERESSYEQYF. The chain carries TRBV5-1 and TRBJ2-7, with TRBD2 matching 8 bases. The trim removed 4 bases at V and 0 bases at J, leaving 6 bases unmatched. Germline-derived CDR1 and CDR2 are SGHRS and YFSETQ. CDR3 length: 15 amino acids.

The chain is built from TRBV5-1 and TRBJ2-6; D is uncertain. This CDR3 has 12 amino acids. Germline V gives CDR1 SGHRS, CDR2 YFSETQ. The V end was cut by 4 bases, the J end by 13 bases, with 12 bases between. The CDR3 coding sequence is TGCGCCAGCAGCGTACAATTTGAAGTCCTGACTTTC. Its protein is CASSVQFEVLTF.

The CDR3 loop reads CASSQELAGGNEQFF. The CDR3 DNA sequence: TGTGCCAGCAGCCAAGAACTAGCGGGAGGAAATGAGCAGTTCTTC. The rearrangement uses TRBV14 and TRBJ2-1, with 12 positions matching TRBD2. This CDR3 is built from 15 residues. The V gene end was trimmed by 0 bases and the J gene end by 7 bases; junction bases not matched to a gene: 1. Germline V CDR1 and CDR2: SGHDN, FVKESK.

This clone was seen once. CDR3 DNA: TGTGCCAGCAGCGAAACTAGCGGGAGGGCCGAGACCCAGTACTTC. Amino acids: CASSETSGRAETQYF. This chain joins TRBV7-9 and TRBJ2-5; 13 bases fit TRBD2. Losses at the gene ends were 5 bases for V and 5 bases for J; bases not matched to a gene: 5. This CDR3 has 15 residues. Germline V gene data show CDR1 as SEHNR and CDR2 as FQNEAQ (reference sequence). Variable domain in full (rest from reference TRBV7-9 and TRBJ2-5): DTGVSQNPRHKITKRGQNVTFRCDPISEHNRLYWYRQTLGQGPEFLTYFQNEAQLEKSRLLSDRFSAERPKGSFSTLEIQRTEQGDSAMYLCASSETSGRAETQYFGPGTRLLVL.

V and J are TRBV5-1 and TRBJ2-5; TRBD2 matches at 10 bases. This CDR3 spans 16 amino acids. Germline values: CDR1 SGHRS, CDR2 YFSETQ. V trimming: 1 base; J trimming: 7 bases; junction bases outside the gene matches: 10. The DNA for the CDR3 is TGCGCCAGCAGCTTGAAATCTAGCGGGAGTCATTGGACCCAGTACTTC. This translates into CASSLKSSGSHWTQYF.

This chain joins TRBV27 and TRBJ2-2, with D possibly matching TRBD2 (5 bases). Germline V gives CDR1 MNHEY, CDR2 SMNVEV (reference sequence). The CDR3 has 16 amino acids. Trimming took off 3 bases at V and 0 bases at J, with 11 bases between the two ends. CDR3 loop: CASSFRWTSNTGELFF. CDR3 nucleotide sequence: TGTGCCAGCAGTTTTCGATGGACTTCGAACACCGGGGAGCTGTTTTTT.

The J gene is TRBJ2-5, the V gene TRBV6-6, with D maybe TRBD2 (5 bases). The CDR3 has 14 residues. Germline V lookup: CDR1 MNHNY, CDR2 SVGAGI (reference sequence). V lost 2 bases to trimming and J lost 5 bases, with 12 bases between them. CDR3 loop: CASSYPVPGETQYF. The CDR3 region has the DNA TGTGCCAGCAGTTACCCCGTCCCGGGGGAGACCCAGTACTTC.

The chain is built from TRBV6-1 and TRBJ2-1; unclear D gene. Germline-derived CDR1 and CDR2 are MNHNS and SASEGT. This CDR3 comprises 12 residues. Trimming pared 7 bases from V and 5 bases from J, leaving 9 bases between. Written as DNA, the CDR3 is TGTGCCAGCAAGGCACAAAACAATGAGCAGTTCTTC. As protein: CASKAQNNEQFF.